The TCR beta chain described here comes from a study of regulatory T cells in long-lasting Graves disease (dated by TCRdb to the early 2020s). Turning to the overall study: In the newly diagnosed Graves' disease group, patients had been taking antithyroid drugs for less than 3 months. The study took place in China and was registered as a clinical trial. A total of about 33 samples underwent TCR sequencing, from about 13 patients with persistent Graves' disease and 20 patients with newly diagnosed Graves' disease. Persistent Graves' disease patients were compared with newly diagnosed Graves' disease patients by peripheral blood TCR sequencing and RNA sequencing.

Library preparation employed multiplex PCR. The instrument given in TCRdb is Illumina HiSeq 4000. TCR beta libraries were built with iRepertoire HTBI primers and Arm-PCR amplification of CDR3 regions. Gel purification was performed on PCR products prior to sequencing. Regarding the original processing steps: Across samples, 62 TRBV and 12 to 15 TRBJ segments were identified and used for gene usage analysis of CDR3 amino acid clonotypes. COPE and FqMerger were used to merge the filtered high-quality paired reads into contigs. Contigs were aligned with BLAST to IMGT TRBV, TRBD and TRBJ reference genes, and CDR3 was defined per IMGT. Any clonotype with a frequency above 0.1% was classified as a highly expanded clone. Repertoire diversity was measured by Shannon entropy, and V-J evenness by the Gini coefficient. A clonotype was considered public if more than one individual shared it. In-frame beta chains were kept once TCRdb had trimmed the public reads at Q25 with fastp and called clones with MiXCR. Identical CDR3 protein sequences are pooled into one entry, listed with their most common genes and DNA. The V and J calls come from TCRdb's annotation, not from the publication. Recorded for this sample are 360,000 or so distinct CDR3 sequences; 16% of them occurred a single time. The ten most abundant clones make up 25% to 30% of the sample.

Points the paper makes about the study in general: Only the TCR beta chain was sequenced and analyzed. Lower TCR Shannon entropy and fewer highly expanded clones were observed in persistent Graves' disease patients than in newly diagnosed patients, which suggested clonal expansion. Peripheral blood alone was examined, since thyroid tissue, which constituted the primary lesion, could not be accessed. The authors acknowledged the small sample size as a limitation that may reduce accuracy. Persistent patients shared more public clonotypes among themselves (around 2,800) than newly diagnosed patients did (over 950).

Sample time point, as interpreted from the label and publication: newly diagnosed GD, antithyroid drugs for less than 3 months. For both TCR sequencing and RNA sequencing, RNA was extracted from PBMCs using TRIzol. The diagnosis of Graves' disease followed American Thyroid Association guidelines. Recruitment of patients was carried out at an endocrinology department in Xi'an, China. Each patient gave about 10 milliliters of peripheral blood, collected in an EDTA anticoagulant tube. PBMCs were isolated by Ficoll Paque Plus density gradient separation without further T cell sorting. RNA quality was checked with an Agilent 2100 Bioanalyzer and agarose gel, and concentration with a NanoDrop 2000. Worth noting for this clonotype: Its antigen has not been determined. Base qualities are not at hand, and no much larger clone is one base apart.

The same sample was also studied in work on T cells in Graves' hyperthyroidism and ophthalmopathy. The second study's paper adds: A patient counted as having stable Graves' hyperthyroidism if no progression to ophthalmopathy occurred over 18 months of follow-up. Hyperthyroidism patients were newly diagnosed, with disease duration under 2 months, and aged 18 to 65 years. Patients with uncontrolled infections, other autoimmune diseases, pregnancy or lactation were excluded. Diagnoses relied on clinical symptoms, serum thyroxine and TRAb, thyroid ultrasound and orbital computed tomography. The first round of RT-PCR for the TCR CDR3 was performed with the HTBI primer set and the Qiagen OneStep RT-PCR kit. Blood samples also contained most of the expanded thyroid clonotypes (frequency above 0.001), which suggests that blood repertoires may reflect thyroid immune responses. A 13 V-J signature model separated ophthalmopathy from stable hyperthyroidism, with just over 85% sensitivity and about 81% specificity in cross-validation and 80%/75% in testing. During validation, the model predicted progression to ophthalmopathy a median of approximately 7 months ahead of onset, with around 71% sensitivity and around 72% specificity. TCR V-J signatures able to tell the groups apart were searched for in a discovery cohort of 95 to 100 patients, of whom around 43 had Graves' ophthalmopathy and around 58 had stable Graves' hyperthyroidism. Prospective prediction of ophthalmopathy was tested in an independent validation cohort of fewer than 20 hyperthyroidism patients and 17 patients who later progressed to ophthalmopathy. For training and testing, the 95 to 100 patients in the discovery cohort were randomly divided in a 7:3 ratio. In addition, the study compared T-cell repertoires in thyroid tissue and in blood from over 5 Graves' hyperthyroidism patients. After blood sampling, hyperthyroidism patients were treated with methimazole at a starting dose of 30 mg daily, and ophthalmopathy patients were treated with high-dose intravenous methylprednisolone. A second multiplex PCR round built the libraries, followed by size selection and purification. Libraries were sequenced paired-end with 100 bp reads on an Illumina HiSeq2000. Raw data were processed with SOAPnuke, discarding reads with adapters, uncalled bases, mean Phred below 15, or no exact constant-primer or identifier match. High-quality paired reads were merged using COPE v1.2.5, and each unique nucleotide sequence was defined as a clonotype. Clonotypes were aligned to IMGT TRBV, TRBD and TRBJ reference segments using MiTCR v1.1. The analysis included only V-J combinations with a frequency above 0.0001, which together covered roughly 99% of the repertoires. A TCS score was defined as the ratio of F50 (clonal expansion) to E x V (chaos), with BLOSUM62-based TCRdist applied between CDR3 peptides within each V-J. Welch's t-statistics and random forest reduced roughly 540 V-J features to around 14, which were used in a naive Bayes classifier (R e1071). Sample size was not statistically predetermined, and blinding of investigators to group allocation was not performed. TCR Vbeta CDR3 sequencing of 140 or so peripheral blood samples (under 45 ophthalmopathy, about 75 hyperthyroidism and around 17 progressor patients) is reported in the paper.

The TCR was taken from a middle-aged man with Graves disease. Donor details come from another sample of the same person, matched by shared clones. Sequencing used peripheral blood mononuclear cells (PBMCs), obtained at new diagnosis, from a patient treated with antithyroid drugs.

This receptor has the CDR3 CASSLLLPGTRSTDTQYF. The sequence in DNA is TGTGCCAGCAGCTTACTACTCCCCGGGACCCGAAGCACAGATACGCAGTATTTT. The sequence links TRBV11-1 to TRBJ2-3; the D region is possibly TRBD1 or TRBD2, each matching across 5 bases. Counted from cysteine to phenylalanine, this CDR3 has 18 amino acids. Left in the record is the CDR3 DNA by itself, 54 bases read in frame from the first base. V sheds 2 bases and J sheds 0 bases, leaving 18 bases between their ends. Per the germline V gene (reference sequence), SGHAT is the CDR1 and FQDESV is the CDR2. The reference TRBV11-1 and TRBJ2-3 proteins fill in what lies around the CDR3, so the full variable domain reads EAEVAQSPRYKITEKSQAVAFWCDPISGHATLYWYRQILGQGPELLVQFQDESVVDDSQLPKDRFSAERLKGVDSTLKIQPAELGDSAMYLCASSLLLPGTRSTDTQYFGPGTRLTVL.